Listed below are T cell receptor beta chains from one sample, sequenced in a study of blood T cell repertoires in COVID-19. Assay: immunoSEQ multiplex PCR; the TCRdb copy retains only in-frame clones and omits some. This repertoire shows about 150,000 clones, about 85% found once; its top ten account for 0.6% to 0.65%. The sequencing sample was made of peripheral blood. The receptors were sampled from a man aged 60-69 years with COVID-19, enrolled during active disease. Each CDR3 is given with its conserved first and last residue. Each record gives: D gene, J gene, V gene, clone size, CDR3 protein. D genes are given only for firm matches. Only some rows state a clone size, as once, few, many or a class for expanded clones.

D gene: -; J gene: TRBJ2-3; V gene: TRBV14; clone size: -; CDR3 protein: CASSQLASVTDTQYF
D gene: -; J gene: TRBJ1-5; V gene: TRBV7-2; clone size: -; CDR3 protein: CASGKEGGNQPQHF
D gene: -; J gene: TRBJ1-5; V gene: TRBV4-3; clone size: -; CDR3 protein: CASSQDSGCNQPQHF
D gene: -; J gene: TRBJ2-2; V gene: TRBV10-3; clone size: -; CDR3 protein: CAISEPFNSGVLFF
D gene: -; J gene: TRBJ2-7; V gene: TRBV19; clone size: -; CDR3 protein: CASSIGTLGLYEQYF
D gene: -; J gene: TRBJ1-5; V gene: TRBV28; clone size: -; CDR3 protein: CASRLGVIQPQHF
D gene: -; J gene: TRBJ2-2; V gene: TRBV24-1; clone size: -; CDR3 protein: CATTKTGTNTGELFF
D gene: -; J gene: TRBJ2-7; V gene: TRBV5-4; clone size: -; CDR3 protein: CASSSQGGTYEQYF
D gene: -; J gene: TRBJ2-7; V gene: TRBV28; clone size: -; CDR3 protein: CASLRGHLNEQYF
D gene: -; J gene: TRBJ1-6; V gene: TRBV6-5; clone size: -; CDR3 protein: CASSYSARNNSPLHF
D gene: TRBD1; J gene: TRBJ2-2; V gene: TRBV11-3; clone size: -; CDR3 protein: CASSRGQRDGELFF
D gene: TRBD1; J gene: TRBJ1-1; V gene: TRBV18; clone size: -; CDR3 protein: CASSPPPGQGVAEAFF
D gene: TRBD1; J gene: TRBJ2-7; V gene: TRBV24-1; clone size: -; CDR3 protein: CATRDWDSDEQYF
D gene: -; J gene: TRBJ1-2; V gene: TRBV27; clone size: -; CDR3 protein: CASSDRQGNRNYGYTF
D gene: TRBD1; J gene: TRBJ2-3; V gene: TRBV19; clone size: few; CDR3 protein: CASSSTGGKDTQYF
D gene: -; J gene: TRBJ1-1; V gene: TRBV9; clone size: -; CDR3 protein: CARGGTGQLMNTEAFF
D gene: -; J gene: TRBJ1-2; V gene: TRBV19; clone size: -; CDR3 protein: CASSIPGSGGYTF
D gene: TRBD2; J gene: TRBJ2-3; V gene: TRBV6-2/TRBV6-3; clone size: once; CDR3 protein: CASSYAAGADTQYF
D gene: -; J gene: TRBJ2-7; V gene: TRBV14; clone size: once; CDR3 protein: CASSHPDSYEQYF
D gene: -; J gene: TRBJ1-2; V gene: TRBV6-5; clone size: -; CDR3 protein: CASSYSTRGNYGYTF
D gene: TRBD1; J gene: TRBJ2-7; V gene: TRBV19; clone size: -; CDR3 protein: CASSMRRGTGLSEQYF
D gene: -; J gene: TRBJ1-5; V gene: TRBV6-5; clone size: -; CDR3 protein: CASRPGTFKNQPQHF
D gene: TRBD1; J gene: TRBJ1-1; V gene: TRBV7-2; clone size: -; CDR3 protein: CASSLRQGANTEAFF
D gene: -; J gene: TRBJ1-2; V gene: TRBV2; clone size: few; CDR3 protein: CASSLNSYGYTF
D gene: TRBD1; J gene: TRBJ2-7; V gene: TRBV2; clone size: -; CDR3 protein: CASSSDRGDEQYF
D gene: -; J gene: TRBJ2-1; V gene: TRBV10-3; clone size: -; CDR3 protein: CAISAVGHRKNEQFF
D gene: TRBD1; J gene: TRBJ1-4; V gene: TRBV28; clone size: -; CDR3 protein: CASSGLGTGNEKLFF
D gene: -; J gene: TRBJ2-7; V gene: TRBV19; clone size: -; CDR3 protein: CASSMQHPSYEQYF
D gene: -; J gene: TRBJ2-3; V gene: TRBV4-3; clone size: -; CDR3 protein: CASSQDLGTAPIDF
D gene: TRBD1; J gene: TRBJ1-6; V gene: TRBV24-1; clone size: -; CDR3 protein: CATSDRLTGVSYNSPLHF
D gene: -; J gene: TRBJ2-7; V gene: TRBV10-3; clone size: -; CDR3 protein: CAISADSSYEQYF
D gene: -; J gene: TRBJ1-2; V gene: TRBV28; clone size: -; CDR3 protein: CASSLTGRWGGYTF
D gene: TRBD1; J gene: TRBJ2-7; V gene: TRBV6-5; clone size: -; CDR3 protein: CASSYSGGHSSYEQYF
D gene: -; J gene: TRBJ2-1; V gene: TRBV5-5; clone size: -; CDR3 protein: CASSLGTTIEQFF
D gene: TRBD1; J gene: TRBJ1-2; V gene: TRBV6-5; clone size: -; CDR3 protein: CASSSPAGGAYGYTF
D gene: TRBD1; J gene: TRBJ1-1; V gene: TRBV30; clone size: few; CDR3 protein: CAWRDRGNTEAFF
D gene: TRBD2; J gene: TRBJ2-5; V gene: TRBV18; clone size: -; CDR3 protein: CASSPGLAGAETQYF
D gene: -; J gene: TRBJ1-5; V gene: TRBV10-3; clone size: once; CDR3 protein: CAISADPGGVNQPQHF
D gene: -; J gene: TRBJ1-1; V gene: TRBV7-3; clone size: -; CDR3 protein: CASSSRGPRVTEAFF
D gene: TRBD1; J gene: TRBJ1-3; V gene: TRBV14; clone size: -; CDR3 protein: CASSQFGQGNTIYF
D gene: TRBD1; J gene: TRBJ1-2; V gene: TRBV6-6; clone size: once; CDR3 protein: CASSFPQQGSYGYTF
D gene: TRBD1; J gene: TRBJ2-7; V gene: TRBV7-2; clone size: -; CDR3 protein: CASRSTGVYEQYF
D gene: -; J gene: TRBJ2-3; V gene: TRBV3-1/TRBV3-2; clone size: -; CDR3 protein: CASSPGLVVGDTQYF
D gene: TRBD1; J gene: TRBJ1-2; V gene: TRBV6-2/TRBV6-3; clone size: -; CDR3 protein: CASSYGPSGGGYGYTF
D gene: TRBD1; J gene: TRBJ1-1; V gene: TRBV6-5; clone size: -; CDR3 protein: CASSTGGRTEAFF
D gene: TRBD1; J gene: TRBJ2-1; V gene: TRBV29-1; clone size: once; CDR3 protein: CSVDRDSLSYNEQFF
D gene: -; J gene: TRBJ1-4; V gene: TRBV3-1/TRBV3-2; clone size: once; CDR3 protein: CASSQSGQPRNEKLFF
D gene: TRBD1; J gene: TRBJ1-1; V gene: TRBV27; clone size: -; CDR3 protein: CASSPRQGRGTEAFF
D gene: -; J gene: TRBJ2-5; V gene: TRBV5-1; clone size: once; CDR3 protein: CASSLGSSVLAQETQYF
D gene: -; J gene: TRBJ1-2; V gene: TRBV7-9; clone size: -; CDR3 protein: CASSLGPAGHYGYTF